This is a list of T cell receptor beta chains from one sample in a study of blood T cell repertoires in COVID-19. Only in-frame clones appear in the TCRdb table, and some are missing; sequencing was by immunoSEQ multiplex PCR. The repertoire holds some 120,000 clones, with 84% as singletons. Input material: peripheral blood. All receptors derive from a human donor in a cohort sampled during active COVID-19. The CDR3 runs from the conserved cysteine through the conserved F or W. The order of the fields is V gene, J gene, CDR3 length, D gene, clone size, CDR3 protein, CDR3 DNA. D genes are given only for firm matches. Size tells how often a clone was seen (once, few, many) or the class of an expanded clone, and some rows leave it out.

V gene: TRBV5-1
J gene: TRBJ2-7
CDR3 length: 15
D gene: -
clone size: -
CDR3 protein: CASSLDGQSPYEQYF
CDR3 DNA: TGCGCCAGCAGCTTGGATGGGCAGAGTCCCTACGAGCAGTACTTC

V gene: TRBV24-1
J gene: TRBJ2-5
CDR3 length: 15
D gene: -
clone size: -
CDR3 protein: CATSDSRPEGETQYF
CDR3 DNA: TGTGCCACCAGTGATAGTAGGCCCGAGGGTGAGACCCAGTACTTC

V gene: TRBV23-1
J gene: TRBJ1-2
CDR3 length: 15
D gene: -
clone size: -
CDR3 protein: CASRRTVGRACGYTF
CDR3 DNA: TGCGCCAGCAGACGAACTGTAGGGAGGGCTTGTGGCTACACCTTC

V gene: TRBV5-6
J gene: TRBJ2-7
CDR3 length: 15
D gene: TRBD2
clone size: -
CDR3 protein: CASSLTEERGYEQYF
CDR3 DNA: TGTGCCAGCAGCCTAACCGAGGAGCGGGGCTACGAGCAGTACTTC

V gene: TRBV2
J gene: TRBJ1-6
CDR3 length: 13
D gene: -
clone size: few
CDR3 protein: CASTQGSNSPLHF
CDR3 DNA: TGTGCCAGCACCCAGGGTTCTAATTCACCCCTCCACTTT

V gene: TRBV30
J gene: TRBJ1-4
CDR3 length: 15
D gene: TRBD1
clone size: -
CDR3 protein: CAWSVRGQLYEKLFF
CDR3 DNA: TGTGCCTGGAGTGTACGGGGACAGCTCTATGAAAAACTGTTTTTT

V gene: TRBV19
J gene: TRBJ2-3
CDR3 length: 15
D gene: TRBD2
clone size: -
CDR3 protein: CASSARTSGARTQYF
CDR3 DNA: TGTGCCAGTAGTGCCCGGACTAGCGGGGCGCGGACGCAGTATTTT

V gene: TRBV19
J gene: TRBJ1-1
CDR3 length: 17
D gene: TRBD1
clone size: -
CDR3 protein: CASSLDRGSGMNTEAFF
CDR3 DNA: TGTGCCAGTAGTTTGGACAGGGGTTCGGGGATGAACACTGAAGCTTTCTTT

V gene: TRBV10-3
J gene: TRBJ1-5
CDR3 length: 21
D gene: -
clone size: -
CDR3 protein: CAISESDEGTALSGLGQPQHF
CDR3 DNA: TGTGCCATCAGTGAGTCGGACGAGGGTACGGCGCTCTCTGGCCTTGGTCAGCCCCAGCATTTT

V gene: TRBV5-4
J gene: TRBJ1-3
CDR3 length: 15
D gene: TRBD1
clone size: few
CDR3 protein: CASSLTGGPGNTIYF
CDR3 DNA: TGTGCCAGCAGCTTGACAGGGGGACCTGGAAACACCATATATTTT

V gene: TRBV2
J gene: TRBJ1-5
CDR3 length: 18
D gene: -
clone size: -
CDR3 protein: CASSHAGQHIPSNQPQHF
CDR3 DNA: TGTGCCAGCAGTCATGCAGGGCAGCACATACCTAGCAATCAGCCCCAGCATTTT

V gene: TRBV7-9
J gene: TRBJ2-5
CDR3 length: 15
D gene: -
clone size: -
CDR3 protein: CASSLAMPAAETQYF
CDR3 DNA: TGTGCCAGCAGCTTAGCAATGCCGGCAGCGGAGACCCAGTACTTC

V gene: TRBV30
J gene: TRBJ2-3
CDR3 length: 15
D gene: -
clone size: -
CDR3 protein: CAWSRGGQDPDTQYF
CDR3 DNA: TGTGCCTGGAGTAGGGGGGGCCAGGATCCAGATACGCAGTATTTT

V gene: TRBV6-5
J gene: TRBJ2-7
CDR3 length: 12
D gene: -
clone size: once
CDR3 protein: CATRPRTYEQYF
CDR3 DNA: TGTGCCACCCGACCCAGGACCTACGAGCAGTACTTC

V gene: TRBV27
J gene: TRBJ2-1
CDR3 length: 13
D gene: -
clone size: -
CDR3 protein: CASSLASGDEQFF
CDR3 DNA: TGTGCCAGCAGTTTAGCCAGCGGCGATGAGCAGTTCTTC

V gene: TRBV7-2
J gene: TRBJ2-1
CDR3 length: 14
D gene: -
clone size: -
CDR3 protein: CASEGVGGFNEQFF
CDR3 DNA: TGTGCCAGCGAGGGGGTAGGGGGATTCAATGAGCAGTTCTTC

V gene: TRBV13
J gene: TRBJ2-1
CDR3 length: 15
D gene: -
clone size: few
CDR3 protein: CASSLAGPSYNEQFF
CDR3 DNA: TGTGCCAGCAGCTTGGCGGGGCCCTCCTACAATGAGCAGTTCTTC

V gene: TRBV5-1
J gene: TRBJ1-2
CDR3 length: 16
D gene: TRBD1
clone size: -
CDR3 protein: CASRLLALDRVSGYTF
CDR3 DNA: TGCGCCAGCAGACTGCTGGCGTTGGACAGGGTTAGTGGCTACACCTTC

V gene: TRBV15
J gene: TRBJ2-7
CDR3 length: 15
D gene: -
clone size: -
CDR3 protein: CATRSDDSFSYEQYF
CDR3 DNA: TGTGCCACCAGATCCGACGACAGCTTCTCCTACGAGCAGTACTTC

V gene: TRBV11-2
J gene: TRBJ1-2
CDR3 length: 13
D gene: TRBD1
clone size: -
CDR3 protein: CASSSDRVYGYTF
CDR3 DNA: TGTGCCAGCAGCTCCGACAGGGTTTATGGCTACACCTTC

V gene: TRBV6-1
J gene: TRBJ2-1
CDR3 length: 15
D gene: TRBD2
clone size: -
CDR3 protein: CASSEGTSGYNEQFF
CDR3 DNA: TGTGCCAGCAGTGAAGGGACTAGCGGATACAATGAGCAGTTCTTC

V gene: TRBV9
J gene: TRBJ1-6
CDR3 length: 16
D gene: -
clone size: -
CDR3 protein: CASSVVGGIGNSPLHF
CDR3 DNA: TGTGCCAGCAGCGTAGTAGGAGGGATCGGTAATTCACCCCTCCACTTT

V gene: TRBV19
J gene: TRBJ1-1
CDR3 length: 13
D gene: -
clone size: -
CDR3 protein: CASTTREATEAFF
CDR3 DNA: TGTGCCAGTACTACCAGGGAGGCCACTGAAGCTTTCTTT

V gene: TRBV11-3
J gene: TRBJ2-5
CDR3 length: 15
D gene: TRBD2
clone size: -
CDR3 protein: CASSLGRERGETQYF
CDR3 DNA: TGTGCCAGCAGCTTAGGACGGGAGCGGGGAGAGACCCAGTACTTC

V gene: TRBV3-1/TRBV3-2
J gene: TRBJ1-6
CDR3 length: 16
D gene: -
clone size: -
CDR3 protein: CASSQDLTGNHSPLHF
CDR3 DNA: TGTGCCAGCAGCCAAGATCTTACAGGGAATCATTCACCCCTCCACTTT

V gene: TRBV4-2
J gene: TRBJ1-3
CDR3 length: 12
D gene: -
clone size: -
CDR3 protein: CASSQNSDTIYF
CDR3 DNA: TGTGCCAGCAGCCAAAACTCGGACACCATATATTTT

V gene: TRBV5-1
J gene: TRBJ2-6
CDR3 length: 15
D gene: -
clone size: -
CDR3 protein: CASSTRDSGANVLTF
CDR3 DNA: TGCGCCAGCAGCACCCGCGACTCTGGGGCCAACGTCCTGACTTTC

V gene: TRBV28
J gene: TRBJ2-7
CDR3 length: 14
D gene: -
clone size: -
CDR3 protein: CASNYRGIRYEQYF
CDR3 DNA: TGTGCCAGCAACTACCGGGGTATTCGGTACGAGCAGTACTTC